One and the same sample provided the 22 T cell receptor beta chains below, sequenced in a study of cytomegalovirus exposure and HLA in healthy donors (TCRdb year 2017). Libraries were built with the immunoSEQ multiplex PCR assay. For the multiplex PCR, a mixture combining 60 forward primers for TCR Vbeta segments and 13 reverse primers for TCR Jbeta segments was used. TCRdb retrieved this table from immuneACCESS and kept in-frame rearrangements only. Not all clones are present; in checked studies, unresolved V genes account for under half, and no reason is known for the remainder. Here the sample has about 160,000 clones; just over 75% occur a single time. The ten largest account for roughly 0.99% of the sample. Sequenced sample: PBMCs. The source is a woman between 40 and 50 years old in good health and CMV-seronegative.

The chain carries TRBV9 and TRBJ1-2; no clear D gene. CDR1 and CDR2 (germline): SGDLS, YYNGEE. V gave up 3 bases and J gave up 8 bases, with 11 bases separating them. The CDR3 covers 12 residues. Here the CDR3 DNA reads TGTGCCAGCAGCGCGGTAACCAGGGGCTACACCTTC. It codes for CASSAVTRGYTF.

This chain uses TRBV5-5 with TRBJ2-5, with 7 nucleotides matching TRBD1. CDR3 length: 15 amino acids. After removal of 2 bases from V and 2 bases from J, the junction contained 6 bases not matched to a gene. The germline V gene has CDR1 SGHKS and CDR2 YYEKEE (reference sequence). CDR3 sequence: CASSLGGLTQETQYF. CDR3 coding DNA: TGTGCCAGCAGCTTAGGGGGCTTAACACAAGAGACCCAGTACTTC.

This clone occurred once. The chain combines TRBV6-5 with TRBJ2-3; TRBD2 matches 7 bases. CDR3 length: 14 residues. V shed 6 bases and J 6 bases; nucleotides not matched to a gene: 9. Germline values: CDR1 MNHEY, CDR2 SVGAGI. The CDR3, as DNA: TGTGCCAGCAGCCTCAGGCGAGCGGGGGATACGCAGTATTTT. Its translation is CASSLRRAGDTQYF.

The V call is TRBV4-1, the J call TRBJ1-1, with D tentatively TRBD1 (5 bases). Germline V CDR1 and CDR2: MGHRA, YSYEKL. V dropped 7 bases and J dropped 3 bases, with 15 bases sitting between them. There are 14 residues in the CDR3. The DNA of the CDR3 is TGCGCCAGCAATATACACGACAGATACACTGAAGCTTTCTTT. It specifies CASNIHDRYTEAFF.

The V call is TRBV7-8, the J call TRBJ2-1, with 8 bases lining up with TRBD2. With 1 base clipped from V and 8 bases from J, the junction kept 13 bases outside the gene matches. CDR1 is SGHVS, CDR2 FQNEAQ, per germline. This CDR3 has 17 residues. CDR3 protein: CASSLVGGAGREDEQFF. The CDR3 DNA reads TGTGCCAGCAGCTTAGTCGGGGGGGCCGGGCGGGAGGATGAGCAGTTCTTC.

This chain joins TRBV7-2 and TRBJ2-2; 8 bases match TRBD2. The CDR3 sequence is 17 residues long. Germline trimming cut 1 base from V and 5 bases from J; bases unmatched to any gene: 9. The germline V gene has CDR1 SGHTA and CDR2 FQGNSA. As DNA, the CDR3 is TGTGCCAGCAGCTTAGAACCGGGACTAGATATAACCGGGGAGCTGTTTTTT. This encodes CASSLEPGLDITGELFF.

This clone was seen more than once but under ten times. This chain joins TRBV10-3 and TRBJ2-2; the match to TRBD1 covers 9 bases. From germline, CDR1 is ENHRY and CDR2 SYGVKD. The CDR3 spans 16 residues. V lost 4 bases, J lost 0 bases, and 3 bases stayed unmatched. This CDR3 reads CAISATGGANTGELFF. The DNA of the CDR3 is TGTGCCATCAGTGCAACAGGGGGCGCGAACACCGGGGAGCTGTTTTTT.

This clone appeared a few times. J is TRBJ2-2 and V is TRBV30; D is unresolved. Germline CDR1 GTSNPN, CDR2 SVGIG (reference sequence). The CDR3 totals 12 residues. Trimming took off 4 bases at V and 6 bases at J, with 9 bases between the two ends. The CDR3 sequence: CAWITASGELFF. CDR3 nucleotide sequence: TGTGCCTGGATCACAGCCTCCGGGGAGCTGTTTTTT. The complete variable domain, with remaining parts taken from reference TRBV30 and TRBJ2-2, reads SQTIHQWPATLVQPVGSPLSLECTVEGTSNPNLYWYRQAAGRGLQLLFYSVGIGQISSEVPQNLSASRPQDRQFILSSKKLLLSDSGFYLCAWITASGELFFGEGSRLTVL.

This chain connects TRBV5-1 to TRBJ2-3, with TRBD2 matching over 16 bases. The J segment lost 1 base and the V segment lost 4 bases, leaving 6 bases of the junction unmatched. CDR1 and CDR2 (germline): SGHRS, YFSETQ. The CDR3 is 18 residues long. The CDR3 spells CASSPGLAGGGGTDTQYF. The CDR3 bases are TGCGCCAGCAGCCCGGGACTAGCGGGAGGGGGGGGCACAGATACGCAGTATTTT. Full variable domain (outside the CDR3, taken from reference TRBV5-1 and TRBJ2-3): KAGVTQTPRYLIKTRGQQVTLSCSPISGHRSVSWYQQTPGQGLQFLFEYFSETQRNKGNFPGRFSGRQFSNSRSEMNVSTLELGDSALYLCASSPGLAGGGGTDTQYFGPGTRLTVL.

The chain carries TRBV7-9 and TRBJ2-1; maybe TRBD2 (7 bases). Germline V CDR1 and CDR2: SEHNR, FQNEAQ (reference sequence). This CDR3 spans 17 amino acids. V was cut by 6 bases and J by 5 bases, with 23 bases left in between. CDR3: CASRKGGGAGTDNEQFF. The CDR3 DNA reads TGTGCCAGCAGAAAAGGAGGGGGGGCCGGGACCGACAATGAGCAGTTCTTC.

The V gene is TRBV4-2, the J gene TRBJ1-2; D remains unclear. The germline gives CDR1 LGHNA, CDR2 YNFKEQ. Trimming left V 0 bases short and J 5 bases short, with 7 bases between. The CDR3 spans 13 residues. Written as DNA, the CDR3 is TGTGCCAGCAGCCAAGATCGAGGGTATGGCTACACCTTC. As protein: CASSQDRGYGYTF.

The rearrangement links TRBV11-1 to TRBJ2-3; TRBD2 agrees at 12 bases. Germline lookup yields CDR1 SGHAT and CDR2 FQDESV (reference sequence). This CDR3 has 15 amino acids. V was pared by 9 bases and J by 2 bases, with 6 bases of the junction left unmatched. CDR3 DNA: TGTGCCAGTCGACTAGCGGGAGAGGACACAGATACGCAGTATTTT. Its translation: CASRLAGEDTDTQYF.

In its sample, this clone was seen once. The V and J genes are TRBV5-6 and TRBJ2-7; 9 bases are shared with TRBD1. CDR1 and CDR2 (germline): SGHDT, YYEEEE. The V and J ends lost 9 bases and 5 bases, in that order; junction bases with no gene match: 9. The CDR3 is 13 residues long. CDR3 residues: CAMPGTGKDEQYF. The CDR3 nucleotides are TGTGCCATGCCCGGGACAGGGAAGGACGAGCAGTACTTC.

This chain joins TRBV10-3 and TRBJ2-3; weak D call: TRBD2 (5 bases). CDR1 is ENHRY, CDR2 SYGVKD, per germline. The CDR3 length is 15 residues. Trimming shortened V by 0 bases and J by 6 bases, and 13 bases separated the two germline ends. CDR3 nucleotides: TGTGCCATCAGTGAGTCCACGACCGCGGGCGATACGCAGTATTTT. Amino acids: CAISESTTAGDTQYF.

J is TRBJ2-1 and V is TRBV6-6, with D maybe TRBD2 (6 bases). Trimming cost V 6 bases and J 0 bases, with 12 bases left between them. CDR3 length: 15 amino acids. CDR1 and CDR2 (germline): MNHNY, SVGAGI (reference sequence). The CDR3 DNA is TGTGCCAGCAGCCCGGCGGGGAGCTCCTACAATGAGCAGTTCTTC. Translation gives CASSPAGSSYNEQFF.

V and J are TRBV28 and TRBJ1-4; tentatively, D is TRBD1 (5 bases). V dropped 3 bases and J dropped 8 bases, with 10 bases sitting between them. Germline CDR1 and CDR2: MDHEN and SYDVKM. The CDR3 runs to 13 residues. The CDR3 protein is CASSFDSLEKLFF. The CDR3 bases are TGTGCCAGCAGTTTTGACAGTCTAGAAAAACTGTTTTTT. Complete variable domain (other parts from reference TRBV28 and TRBJ1-4): DVKVTQSSRYLVKRTGEKVFLECVQDMDHENMFWYRQDPGLGLRLIYFSYDVKMKEKGDIPEGYSVSREKKERFSLILESASTNQTSMYLCASSFDSLEKLFFGSGTQLSVL.

The chain has TRBV9 and TRBJ2-7; 10 bases are shared with TRBD2. The CDR3 spans 16 residues. From germline, CDR1 is SGDLS and CDR2 YYNGEE. Trimming took 3 bases from V and 5 from J; bases not matched to a gene: 11. DNA of the CDR3: TGTGCCAGCAGCGCTAGCGGGAGCGGAAGTATTGACGAGCAGTACTTC. Its protein is CASSASGSGSIDEQYF.

This chain links TRBV6-5 with TRBJ2-2; 9 bases align to TRBD2. V lost 4 bases, J lost 5 bases, and 5 bases stayed unmatched. The CDR3 totals 15 residues. Germline V gives CDR1 MNHEY, CDR2 SVGAGI. CDR3 DNA: TGTGCCAGCAGTTGGGCGGGAGGGGATACCGGGGAGCTGTTTTTT. Translating gives CASSWAGGDTGELFF.

This clone was counted only a few times. This rearrangement joins TRBV5-6 to TRBJ1-1; 9 nucleotides agree with TRBD1. Unmatched junction bases numbered 13, after V lost 4 bases and J lost 6 bases. The CDR3 has 16 amino acids. Germline V gene sequence: CDR1 SGHDT, CDR2 YYEEEE. This CDR3 reads CASSPSPGQGISEAFF. CDR3 coding DNA: TGTGCCAGCAGCCCGTCACCGGGACAGGGAATATCTGAAGCTTTCTTT.

This clone was found a few times. The CDR3 DNA reads TGTGCCAGTAGTATAGAGGGTAGCGGGTACAATGAGCAGTTCTTC. As protein: CASSIEGSGYNEQFF. The chain has TRBV19 and TRBJ2-1, with 7 bases aligning to TRBD2. Trimming removed 0 bases from V and 4 bases from J; junction bases left unmatched: 3. Germline V lookup: CDR1 LNHDA, CDR2 SQIVND (reference sequence). CDR3 length equals 15 residues.

The chain links TRBV7-9 to TRBJ1-1; TRBD1 agrees at 7 bases. V lost 4 bases and J lost 5; bases outside the gene matches: 7. Germline CDR1 reads SEHNR; CDR2 reads FQNEAQ (reference sequence). This CDR3 is 14 amino acids long. Here the CDR3 DNA reads TGTGCCAGCAGCTCCTTGACAGGGCTAACTGAAGCTTTCTTT. It codes for CASSSLTGLTEAFF.

The sample holds one count of this clone. The genes are TRBV5-6 and TRBJ1-2, with 8 nucleotides matching TRBD1. Germline V gene data show CDR1 as SGHDT and CDR2 as YYEEEE. The CDR3 has 14 residues. The V gene end was trimmed by 4 bases and the J gene end by 4 bases; junction bases not matched to a gene: 6. CDR3 in amino acids: CASSPTGEPYGYTF. The CDR3 DNA follows: TGTGCCAGCAGCCCGACAGGGGAGCCCTATGGCTACACCTTC.